The entry below gives a single T cell receptor (beta chain) sequence along with its context. Its antigen is as yet unknown. TCRdb keeps only in-frame clones here, not all; method: immunoSEQ multiplex PCR. Among 55,000 to 65,000 clones listed, 80% were seen once. The sample comes from a study of T cell responses to AZD1222 COVID-19 vaccine. The study, taken as a whole, reports: Nearly half of spike-specific TCRs reportedly go after variant regions that carry no mutations.

Second-dose intervals near 4 or 12 weeks were combined. This clonotype was sampled from an adult who received the AZD1222 COVID-19 vaccine. The sequencing here drew on peripheral blood, taken 28 days after the second AZD1222 dose.

CDR3 in amino acids: CASSGAGDPLSTDTQYF. The CDR3 DNA follows: TGCGCCAGCAGTGGCGCGGGGGATCCACTGAGCACAGATACGCAGTATTTT. The rearrangement uses TRBV10-2 and TRBJ2-3, with 7 bases that match TRBD2. Germline V gene sequence: CDR1 WSHSY, CDR2 SAAADI. The CDR3 is 17 amino acids. V trimming: 4 bases; J trimming: 0 bases; junction bases outside the gene matches: 10.